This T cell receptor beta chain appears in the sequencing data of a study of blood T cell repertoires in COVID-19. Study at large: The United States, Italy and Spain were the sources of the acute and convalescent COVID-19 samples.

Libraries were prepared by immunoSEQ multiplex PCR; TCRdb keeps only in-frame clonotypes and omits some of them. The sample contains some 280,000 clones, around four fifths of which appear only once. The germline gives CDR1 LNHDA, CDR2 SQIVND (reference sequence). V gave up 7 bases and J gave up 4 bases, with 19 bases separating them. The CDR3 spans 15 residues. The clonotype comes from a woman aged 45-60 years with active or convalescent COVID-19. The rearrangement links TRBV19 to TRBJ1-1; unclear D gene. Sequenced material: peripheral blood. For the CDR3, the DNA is TGTGCCAGTACCCCCCGCGGCGGCTGGGTCACTGAAGCTTTCTTT. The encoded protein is CASTPRGGWVTEAFF. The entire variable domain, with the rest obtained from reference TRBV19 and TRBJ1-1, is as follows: DGGITQSPKYLFRKEGQNVTLSCEQNLNHDAMYWYRQDPGQGLRLIYYSQIVNDFQKGDIAEGYSVSREKKESFPLTVTSAQKNPTAFYLCASTPRGGWVTEAFFGQGTRLTVV.